This T cell receptor beta chain was captured in a study of post-analysis software for immune sequencing data. Study results and limitations: Patients used about five TRBV segments, including TRBV5-6, TRBV5-1 and TRBV20-1, more often than controls.

cDNA libraries for TCR beta contained unique molecular identifiers. TCRdb passed the PCR reads through MiXCR, listing each CDR3 protein once. Of about 540,000 distinct CDR3 sequences listed, approximately 34% are singletons. This CDR3 is built from 13 residues. V was clipped by 4 bases and J by 4 bases, with 11 bases between them. CDR1 and CDR2 (germline): SGHRS, YFSETQ. This clonotype was recorded a few times. Its specificity is not known. The TCR originated in a girl under 18 with multiple sclerosis. This chain joins TRBV5-1 and TRBJ2-5; tentatively, D is TRBD1 (6 bases). The material sequenced was blood. CDR3 bases: TGCGCCAGCAGCGCACAGGGTTTAGAGACCCAGTACTTC. Encoded protein: CASSAQGLETQYF.